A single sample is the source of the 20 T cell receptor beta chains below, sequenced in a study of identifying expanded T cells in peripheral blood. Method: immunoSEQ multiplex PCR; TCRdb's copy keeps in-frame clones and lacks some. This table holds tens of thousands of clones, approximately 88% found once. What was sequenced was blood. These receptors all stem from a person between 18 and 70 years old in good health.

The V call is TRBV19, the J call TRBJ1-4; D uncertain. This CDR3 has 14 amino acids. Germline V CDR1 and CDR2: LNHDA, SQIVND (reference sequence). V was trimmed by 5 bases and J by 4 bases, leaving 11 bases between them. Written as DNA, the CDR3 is TGTGCCAGTAGTTTGGGCAGCCTTAATGAAAAACTGTTTTTT. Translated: CASSLGSLNEKLFF.

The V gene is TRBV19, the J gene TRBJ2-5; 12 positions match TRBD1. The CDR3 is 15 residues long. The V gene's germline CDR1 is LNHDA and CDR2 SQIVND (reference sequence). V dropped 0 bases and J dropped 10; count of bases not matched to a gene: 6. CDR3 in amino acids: CASSIDLGTGGGQYF. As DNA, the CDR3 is TGTGCCAGTAGTATAGATCTAGGGACAGGGGGCGGCCAGTACTTC. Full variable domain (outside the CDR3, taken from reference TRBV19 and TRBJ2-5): DGGITQSPKYLFRKEGQNVTLSCEQNLNHDAMYWYRQDPGQGLRLIYYSQIVNDFQKGDIAEGYSVSREKKESFPLTVTSAQKNPTAFYLCASSIDLGTGGGQYFGPGTRLLVL.

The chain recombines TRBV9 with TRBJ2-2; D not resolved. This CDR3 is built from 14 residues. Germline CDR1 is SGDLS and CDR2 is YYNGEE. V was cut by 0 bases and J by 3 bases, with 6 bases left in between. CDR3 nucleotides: TGTGCCAGCAGCGTAGGGACGTACACCGGGGAGCTGTTTTTT. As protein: CASSVGTYTGELFF. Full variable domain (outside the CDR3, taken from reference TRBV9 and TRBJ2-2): DSGVTQTPKHLITATGQRVTLRCSPRSGDLSVYWYQQSLDQGLQFLIQYYNGEERAKGNILERFSAQQFPDLHSELNLSSLELGDSALYFCASSVGTYTGELFFGEGSRLTVL.

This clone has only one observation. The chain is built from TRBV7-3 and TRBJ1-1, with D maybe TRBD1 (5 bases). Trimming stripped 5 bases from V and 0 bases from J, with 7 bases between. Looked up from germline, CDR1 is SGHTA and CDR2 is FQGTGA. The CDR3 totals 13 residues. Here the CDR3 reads CASSETVNTEAFF. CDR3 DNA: TGTGCCAGCAGCGAGACAGTGAACACTGAAGCTTTCTTT.

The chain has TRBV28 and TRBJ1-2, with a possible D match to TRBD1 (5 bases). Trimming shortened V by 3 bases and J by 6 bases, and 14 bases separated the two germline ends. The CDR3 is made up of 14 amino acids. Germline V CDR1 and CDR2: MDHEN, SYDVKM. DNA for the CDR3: TGTGCCAGCAGTTTGGTCAGGGATTCGAATGGCTACACCTTC. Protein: CASSLVRDSNGYTF.

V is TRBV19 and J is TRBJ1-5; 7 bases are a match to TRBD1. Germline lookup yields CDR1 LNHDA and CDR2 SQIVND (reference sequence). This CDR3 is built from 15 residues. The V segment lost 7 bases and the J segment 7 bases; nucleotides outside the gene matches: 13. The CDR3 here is CASTGRQGRGQPQHF. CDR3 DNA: TGTGCCAGTACCGGTCGACAGGGCCGGGGACAGCCCCAGCATTTT.

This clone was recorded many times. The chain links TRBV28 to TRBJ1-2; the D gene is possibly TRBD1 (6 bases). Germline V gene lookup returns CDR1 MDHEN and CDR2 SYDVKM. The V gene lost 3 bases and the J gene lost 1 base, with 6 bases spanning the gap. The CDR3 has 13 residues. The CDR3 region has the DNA TGTGCCAGCAGTTTGGGACATAACTATGGCTACACCTTC. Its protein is CASSLGHNYGYTF.

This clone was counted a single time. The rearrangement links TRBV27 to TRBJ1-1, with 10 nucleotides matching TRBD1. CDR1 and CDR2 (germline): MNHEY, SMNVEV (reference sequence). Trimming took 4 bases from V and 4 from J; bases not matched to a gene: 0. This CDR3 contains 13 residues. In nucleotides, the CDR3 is TGTGCCAGCAGTTGGGACAGGGGCACTGAAGCTTTCTTT. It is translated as CASSWDRGTEAFF.

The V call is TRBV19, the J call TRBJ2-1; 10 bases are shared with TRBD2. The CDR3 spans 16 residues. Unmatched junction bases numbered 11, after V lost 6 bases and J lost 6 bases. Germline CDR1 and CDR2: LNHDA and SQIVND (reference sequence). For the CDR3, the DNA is TGTGCCAGTAGCCCTGTGGGGAGCGGGAGGGCCAATGAGCAGTTCTTC. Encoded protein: CASSPVGSGRANEQFF.

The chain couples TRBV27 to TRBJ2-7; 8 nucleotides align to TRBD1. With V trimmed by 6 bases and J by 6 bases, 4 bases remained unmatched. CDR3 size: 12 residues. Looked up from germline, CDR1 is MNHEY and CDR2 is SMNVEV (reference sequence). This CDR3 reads CASSVQGGEQYF. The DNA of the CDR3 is TGTGCCAGCAGCGTACAGGGGGGCGAGCAGTACTTC.

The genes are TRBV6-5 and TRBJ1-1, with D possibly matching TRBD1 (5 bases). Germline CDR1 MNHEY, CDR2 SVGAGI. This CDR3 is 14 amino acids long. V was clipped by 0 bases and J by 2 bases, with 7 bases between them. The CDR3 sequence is CASSYSGGNTEAFF. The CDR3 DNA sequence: TGTGCCAGCAGTTACTCGGGGGGAAACACTGAAGCTTTCTTT.

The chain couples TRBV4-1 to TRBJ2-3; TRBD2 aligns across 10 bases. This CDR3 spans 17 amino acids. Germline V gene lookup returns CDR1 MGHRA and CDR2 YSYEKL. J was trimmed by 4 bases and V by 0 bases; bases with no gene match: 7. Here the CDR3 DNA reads TGCGCCAGCAGCCAAGATCGGCGGACTAGCGGAGCAGATACGCAGTATTTT. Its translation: CASSQDRRTSGADTQYF.

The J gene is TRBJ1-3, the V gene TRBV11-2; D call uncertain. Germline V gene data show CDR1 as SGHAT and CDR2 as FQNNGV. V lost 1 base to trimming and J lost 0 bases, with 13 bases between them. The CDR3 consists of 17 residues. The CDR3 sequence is CASSLVQLGNSGNTIYF. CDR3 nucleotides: TGTGCCAGCAGCTTAGTACAGCTCGGGAACTCTGGAAACACCATATATTTT. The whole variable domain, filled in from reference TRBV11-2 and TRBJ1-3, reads EAGVAQSPRYKIIEKRQSVAFWCNPISGHATLYWYQQILGQGPKLLIQFQNNGVVDDSQLPKDRFSAERLKGVDSTLKIQPAKLEDSAVYLCASSLVQLGNSGNTIYFGEGSWLTVV.

In DNA form, the CDR3 reads TGTGCCAGCAGTCATCCGGGACCAGCGGCCTACGAGCAGTACTTC. Amino acid sequence: CASSHPGPAAYEQYF. This chain connects TRBV6-6 to TRBJ2-7; possibly TRBD1 or TRBD2 for D (5 bases each). CDR1 is MNHNY, CDR2 SVGAGI, per germline (reference sequence). CDR3 size: 15 residues. Trimming cost V 5 bases and J 2 bases, with 16 bases left between them.

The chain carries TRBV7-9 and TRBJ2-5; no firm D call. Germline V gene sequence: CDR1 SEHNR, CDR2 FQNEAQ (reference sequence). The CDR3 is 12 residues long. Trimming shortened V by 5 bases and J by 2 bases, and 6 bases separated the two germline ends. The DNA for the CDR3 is TGTGCCAGCAGCAGAGTACAAGAGACCCAGTACTTC. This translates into CASSRVQETQYF. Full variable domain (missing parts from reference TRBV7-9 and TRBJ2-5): DTGVSQNPRHKITKRGQNVTFRCDPISEHNRLYWYRQTLGQGPEFLTYFQNEAQLEKSRLLSDRFSAERPKGSFSTLEIQRTEQGDSAMYLCASSRVQETQYFGPGTRLLVL.

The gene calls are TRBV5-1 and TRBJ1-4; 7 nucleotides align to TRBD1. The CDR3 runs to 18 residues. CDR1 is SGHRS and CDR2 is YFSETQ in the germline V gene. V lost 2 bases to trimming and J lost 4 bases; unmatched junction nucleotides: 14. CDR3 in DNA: TGCGCCAGCAGCTTCGGGCAACAGGGGAGGAGGCTTAATGAAAAACTGTTTTTT. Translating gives CASSFGQQGRRLNEKLFF.

The DNA of the CDR3 is TGCGCCAGCAGCCAAGGGGCTGGGCAGAGCTCCTACGAGCAGTACTTC. Protein product: CASSQGAGQSSYEQYF. J is TRBJ2-7 and V is TRBV4-3, with D uncertain. V gave up 1 base and J gave up 0 bases, with 13 bases separating them. Germline-derived CDR1 and CDR2 are LGHNA and YSLEER. The CDR3 has 16 amino acids.

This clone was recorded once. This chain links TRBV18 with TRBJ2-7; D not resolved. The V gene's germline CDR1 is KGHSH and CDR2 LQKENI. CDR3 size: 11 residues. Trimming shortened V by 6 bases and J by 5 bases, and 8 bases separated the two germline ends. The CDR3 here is CASSPNDEQYF. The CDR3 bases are TGTGCCAGCTCGCCCAATGACGAGCAGTACTTC.

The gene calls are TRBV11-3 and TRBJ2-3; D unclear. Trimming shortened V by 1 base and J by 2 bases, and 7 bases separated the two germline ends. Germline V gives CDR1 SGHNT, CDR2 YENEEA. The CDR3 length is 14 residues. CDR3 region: CASSLGSATDTQYF. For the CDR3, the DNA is TGTGCCAGCAGCTTAGGGTCTGCCACAGATACGCAGTATTTT.

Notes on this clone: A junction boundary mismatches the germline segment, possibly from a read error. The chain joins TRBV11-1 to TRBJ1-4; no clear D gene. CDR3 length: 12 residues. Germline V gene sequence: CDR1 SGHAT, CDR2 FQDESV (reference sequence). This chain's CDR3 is CAGSLDESKLFF. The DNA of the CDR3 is TGTGCCGGCAGCTTAGATGAAAGCAAACTGTTTTTT.